This TCR beta chain was captured in a study of response to subunit inactivated influenza vaccine. Findings of the study overall: New T cells are recruited in small numbers by each seasonal influenza vaccination, according to the authors' suggestion.

The CDR3 spans 15 residues. In germline, CDR1 is SEHNR, CDR2 FQNEAQ (reference sequence). V shed 4 bases and J shed 7 bases, with 17 bases lying between them. TCRdb independently ran MiXCR on the RT-PCR reads; one entry per CDR3 protein. The sample records 500,000 to 600,000 distinct CDR3 sequences, over 9.5% being singletons. In the case of this clonotype: Its antigen is not known.

The specimen was PBMCs from blood, collected on the day of vaccination. The clonotype comes from a man aged 50 or older who received an inactivated influenza vaccine. The V and J genes are TRBV7-9 and TRBJ2-1; D gene unclear. The CDR3 bases are TGTGCCAGCAGCTCTCTAGGGTCCCTTACGAATGAGCAGTTCTTC. This translates into CASSSLGSLTNEQFF.